A single sample gave rise to the 19 T cell receptor beta chains below, sequenced in a study of cytomegalovirus exposure and HLA in healthy donors. TCRdb's copy holds only in-frame clones and misses some; the assay was immunoSEQ multiplex PCR. The data contain 350,000 or so clones, roughly 90% of them singletons. The sequencing input was PBMCs. The receptors come from a woman younger than 35 in good health and CMV-seronegative.

The CDR3 protein is CSVSSGTGGLNTEAFF. As DNA, the CDR3 is TGCAGCGTCAGCTCCGGGACAGGGGGATTAAACACTGAAGCTTTCTTT. The chain couples TRBV29-1 to TRBJ1-1; 11 positions match TRBD1. The V segment lost 6 bases and the J segment 2 bases; nucleotides outside the gene matches: 11. CDR3 length: 16 residues. Germline CDR1 SQVTM, CDR2 ANQGSEA.

A note on this clone: This sample includes further DNA sequences coding for the same CDR3. The CDR3 loop reads CASSPTGDTEAFF. CDR3 nucleotide sequence: TGTGCCAGCTCGCCAACGGGGGACACTGAAGCTTTCTTT. V is TRBV18 and J is TRBJ1-1; weak D call: TRBD1 (5 bases). Germline V gene data show CDR1 as KGHSH and CDR2 as LQKENI. CDR3 length equals 13 residues. Trimming cost V 6 bases and J 3 bases, with 11 bases left between them.

The CDR3 region has the DNA TGTGCCAGCAGCTTGGGACAGGGGATAGAGACCCAGTACTTC. It codes for CASSLGQGIETQYF. The chain employs TRBV11-2 and TRBJ2-5; 10 bases map to TRBD1. J lost 4 bases, V lost 3 bases, and 2 bases had no gene match. This CDR3 is built from 14 residues. Germline loops: CDR1 SGHAT, CDR2 FQNNGV. The entire variable domain, with the rest obtained from reference TRBV11-2 and TRBJ2-5, is as follows: EAGVAQSPRYKIIEKRQSVAFWCNPISGHATLYWYQQILGQGPKLLIQFQNNGVVDDSQLPKDRFSAERLKGVDSTLKIQPAKLEDSAVYLCASSLGQGIETQYFGPGTRLLVL.

The chain carries TRBV18 and TRBJ1-4, with D maybe TRBD1 (5 bases). Germline V CDR1 and CDR2: KGHSH, LQKENI. Trimming cost V 7 bases and J 8 bases, with 20 bases left between them. This CDR3 spans 15 amino acids. The CDR3 reads CASLKYSSAGEKLFF. The CDR3, as DNA: TGTGCCAGCTTGAAGTACTCCTCGGCAGGGGAAAAACTGTTTTTT.

This clone was recorded only once. The rearrangement joins TRBV6-1 to TRBJ1-2; TRBD1 agrees at 8 bases. Germline lookup yields CDR1 MNHNS and CDR2 SASEGT. The CDR3 consists of 14 residues. After removal of 0 bases from V and 13 bases from J, the junction contained 10 bases not matched to a gene. The CDR3 spells CASSEAGGTGVSTF. CDR3 sequence (DNA): TGTGCCAGCAGTGAAGCAGGCGGGACAGGTGTTAGCACCTTC.

The rearrangement links TRBV4-2 to TRBJ2-7; D remains unclear. Per the germline V gene, CDR1 is LGHNA and CDR2 is YNFKEQ. V lost 0 bases and J 3 bases, leaving 6 bases between the germline ends. This CDR3 comprises 13 residues. The CDR3 is CASSQDTHYEQYF. The CDR3 DNA follows: TGTGCCAGCAGCCAAGATACACACTACGAGCAGTACTTC.

The chain has TRBV9 and TRBJ2-5, with a weak D call TRBD2 (6 bases). V gave up 3 bases and J gave up 5 bases, with 17 bases separating them. CDR1 and CDR2 (germline): SGDLS, YYNGEE. There are 15 residues in the CDR3. CDR3 in amino acids: CASSGRRGIRETQYF. CDR3 in DNA: TGTGCCAGCAGCGGTAGGCGGGGAATTAGGGAGACCCAGTACTTC.

This chain joins TRBV6-1 and TRBJ2-1; 11 bases line up with TRBD2. V shed 6 bases and J 5 bases; nucleotides not matched to a gene: 12. Germline-derived CDR1 and CDR2 are MNHNS and SASEGT. This CDR3 spans 17 amino acids. The CDR3 DNA follows: TGTGCCAGCAGGGAAAGATTGGGGACTAGCGGAAACAATGAGCAGTTCTTC. The encoded protein is CASRERLGTSGNNEQFF.

The chain is built from TRBV6-1 and TRBJ2-2; TRBD2 is a possible D gene (6 bases). The CDR3 is 15 amino acids. Trimming cost V 10 bases and J 5 bases, with 20 bases left between them. Germline V gives CDR1 MNHNS, CDR2 SASEGT. CDR3 bases: TGTGCCACGACACAACCGGGACTGCTGACCGGGGAGCTGTTTTTT. Translation gives CATTQPGLLTGELFF.

This clone was picked up a small number of times. This rearrangement joins TRBV12-5 to TRBJ1-2; TRBD1 aligns across 8 bases. The CDR3 is 14 amino acids. Germline-derived CDR1 and CDR2 are LGHNT and FRNRAP. V lost 6 bases, J lost 2 bases, and 5 bases stayed unmatched. The CDR3 bases are TGTGCTAGTGGATACCGGGACAGGAACTATGGCTACACCTTC. Protein product: CASGYRDRNYGYTF.

This chain links TRBV4-1 with TRBJ1-2; D uncertain. This CDR3 has 13 residues. The ends were cut back, 2 bases at V and 5 bases at J, with 9 bases in the middle. Per germline, CDR1 MGHRA and CDR2 YSYEKL. The CDR3, as DNA: TGCGCCAGCAGCCAATCATCCATTTATGGCTACACCTTC. It translates to CASSQSSIYGYTF.

The chain uses TRBV18 and TRBJ2-7; D is perhaps TRBD2 (6 bases). V lost 0 bases, J lost 3 bases, and 15 bases lay in between. The CDR3 sequence is 16 residues long. Germline V gene lookup returns CDR1 KGHSH and CDR2 LQKENI. The DNA of the CDR3 is TGTGCCAGCTCACCACCGGGCGCGGGGAGGTTCTACGAGCAGTACTTC. Its translation is CASSPPGAGRFYEQYF.

This clone showed up just once. V gene TRBV5-6 combines with J gene TRBJ1-2, with D possibly TRBD1 on 6 matching bases. Trimming shortened V by 5 bases and J by 6 bases, and 20 bases separated the two germline ends. The CDR3 runs 15 residues. Per germline, CDR1 SGHDT and CDR2 YYEEEE. The CDR3 protein is CASRPNIWGPDGYTF. The CDR3 coding sequence is TGTGCCAGCAGACCTAATATCTGGGGGCCTGATGGCTACACCTTC.

J is TRBJ2-1 and V is TRBV29-1; D unresolved. The CDR3 has 13 amino acids. Germline CDR1 and CDR2: SQVTM and ANQGSEA. V was shortened by 5 bases and J by 3 bases, with 11 bases between the two germline ends. Here the CDR3 reads CSVTTPSYNEQFF. DNA of the CDR3: TGCAGCGTTACCACCCCGAGCTACAATGAGCAGTTCTTC.

This clone was picked up one time. V and J are TRBV5-1 and TRBJ2-1; tentatively, D is TRBD1 (6 bases). This CDR3 spans 17 amino acids. CDR1 and CDR2 from the germline V gene are SGHRS and YFSETQ. V was pared by 3 bases and J by 2 bases, with 18 bases between. The DNA for the CDR3 is TGCGCCAGCAGCTCGGACCCAGGGGACAAACCCTACAATGAGCAGTTCTTC. Amino acids: CASSSDPGDKPYNEQFF.

V is TRBV10-3 and J is TRBJ1-1; 9 positions match TRBD1. The length of the CDR3 is 13 residues. Trimming at V came to 7 bases and at J to 4 bases, leaving 4 bases not matched to a gene. Per the germline V gene, CDR1 is ENHRY and CDR2 is SYGVKD. In DNA form, the CDR3 reads TGTGCCATCAACCCGGGACAGGGCACTGAAGCTTTCTTT. Amino acids: CAINPGQGTEAFF.

V usage is TRBV6-5 and J usage is TRBJ2-7; 8 nucleotides match TRBD2. The germline V gene has CDR1 MNHEY and CDR2 SVGAGI. The V segment lost 2 bases and the J segment 7 bases; nucleotides outside the gene matches: 10. The CDR3 length is 15 residues. The CDR3 DNA reads TGTGCCAGCAGTTACCTCCACGGGGGGGCGGTGGAGCAGTACTTC. It specifies CASSYLHGGAVEQYF.

The rearrangement joins TRBV19 to TRBJ1-5, with 7 bases matching TRBD1. Trimming at V came to 0 bases and at J to 7 bases, leaving 12 bases not matched to a gene. The CDR3 consists of 17 residues. Germline CDR1 is LNHDA and CDR2 is SQIVND (reference sequence). This CDR3 is CASSIDVSPGGRQPQHF. CDR3 in DNA: TGTGCCAGTAGTATAGATGTGTCGCCAGGGGGAAGGCAGCCCCAGCATTTT. Full variable domain (outside the CDR3, taken from reference TRBV19 and TRBJ1-5): DGGITQSPKYLFRKEGQNVTLSCEQNLNHDAMYWYRQDPGQGLRLIYYSQIVNDFQKGDIAEGYSVSREKKESFPLTVTSAQKNPTAFYLCASSIDVSPGGRQPQHFGDGTRLSIL.

Points on this clone: Compared with germline, one end of the junction differs, possibly owing to a read error. The rearrangement links TRBV7-7 to TRBJ2-1; D is perhaps TRBD2 (6 bases). From germline, CDR1 is SSHAT and CDR2 FNYEAQ (reference sequence). This CDR3 region has 15 residues. The CDR3 sequence: CASSLAVGGDNEQFF. CDR3 bases: TGTGCTAGCAGCTTAGCTGTCGGAGGGGACAATGAGCAGTTCTTC. The full variable domain, with the rest looked up from reference TRBV7-7 and TRBJ2-1, is GAGVSQSPRYKVTKRGQDVTLRCDPISSHATLYWYQQALGQGPEFLTYFNYEAQPDKSGLPSDRFSAERPEGSISTLTIQRTEQRDSAMYRCASSLAVGGDNEQFFGPGTRLTVL.